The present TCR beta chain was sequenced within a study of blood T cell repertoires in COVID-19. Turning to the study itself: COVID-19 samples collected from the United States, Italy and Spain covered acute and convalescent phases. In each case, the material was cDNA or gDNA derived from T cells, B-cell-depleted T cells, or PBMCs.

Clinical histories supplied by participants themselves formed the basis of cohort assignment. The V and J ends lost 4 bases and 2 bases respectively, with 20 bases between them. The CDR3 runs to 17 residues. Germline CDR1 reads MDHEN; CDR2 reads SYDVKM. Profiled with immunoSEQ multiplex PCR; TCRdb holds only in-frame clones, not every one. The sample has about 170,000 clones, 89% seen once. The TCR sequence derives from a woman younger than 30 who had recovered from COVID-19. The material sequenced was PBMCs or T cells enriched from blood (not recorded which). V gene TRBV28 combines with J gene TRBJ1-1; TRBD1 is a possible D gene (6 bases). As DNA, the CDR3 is TGTGCCAGCAGTTCCCTTCGACAGGATACCCGCAACACTGAAGCTTTCTTT. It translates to CASSSLRQDTRNTEAFF. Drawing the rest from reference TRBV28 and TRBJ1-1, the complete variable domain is DVKVTQSSRYLVKRTGEKVFLECVQDMDHENMFWYRQDPGLGLRLIYFSYDVKMKEKGDIPEGYSVSREKKERFSLILESASTNQTSMYLCASSSLRQDTRNTEAFFGQGTRLTVV.